The 16 T cell receptor beta chains listed next were all sequenced from one sample in a study of CD8+ T cells in alopecia areata. Specified treatment: oral pan-JAK inhibitor, 5-10 mg twice daily. RNA extraction was followed by reverse transcription into cDNA, which acted as the sequencing template. Libraries were prepared by immunoSEQ multiplex PCR; TCRdb keeps only in-frame clonotypes and omits some of them. Of approximately 200,000 clones in the sample, around 56% were seen once. This specimen consisted of CD4+ T cells sorted from blood, obtained at week 4, from a patient treated with tofacitinib. The receptors stem from a human donor with alopecia areata.

V usage is TRBV5-7 and J usage is TRBJ2-1; 10 nucleotides align to TRBD2. TRBV5-7 is placed among ORFs of uncertain function. The CDR3 runs to 17 residues. V lost 1 base to trimming and J lost 9 bases; unmatched junction nucleotides: 13. CDR3 residues: CASSLMSRSGRVSEQFF. Written as DNA, the CDR3 is TGTGCCAGCAGCTTGATGTCCCGAAGCGGGAGGGTGAGTGAGCAGTTCTTC.

This clone was observed a handful of times. V gene TRBV19 combines with J gene TRBJ2-2, with D perhaps matching TRBD1 (5 bases). Trimming took off 6 bases at V and 3 bases at J, with 8 bases between the two ends. This CDR3 comprises 13 residues. Germline CDR1 is LNHDA and CDR2 is SQIVND (reference sequence). The CDR3 sequence: CASSQGYTGELFF. Here the CDR3 DNA reads TGTGCCAGTAGCCAGGGCTACACCGGGGAGCTGTTTTTT.

The V call is TRBV7-8, the J call TRBJ2-7, with 8 bases aligning to TRBD1. CDR1 is SGHVS and CDR2 is FQNEAQ in the germline V gene. CDR3 size: 13 residues. The V gene end was trimmed by 3 bases and the J gene end by 3 bases; junction bases not matched to a gene: 1. Written as DNA, the CDR3 is TGTGCCAGCAGCTTGGGACAGGTCTACGAGCAGTACTTC. Translated: CASSLGQVYEQYF.

The rearrangement uses TRBV18 and TRBJ1-1, with D hard to call. The CDR3 is 12 amino acids. The germline V gene has CDR1 KGHSH and CDR2 LQKENI. The ends were cut back, 0 bases at V and 8 bases at J, with 7 bases in the middle. The CDR3 sequence is CASSPPTPEAFF. The CDR3 region has the DNA TGTGCCAGCTCACCACCGACCCCAGAAGCTTTCTTT. The full variable domain, rest sourced from reference TRBV18 and TRBJ1-1, is NAGVMQNPRHLVRRRGQEARLRCSPMKGHSHVYWYRQLPEEGLKFMVYLQKENIIDESGMPKERFSAEFPKEGPSILRIQQVVRGDSAAYFCASSPPTPEAFFGQGTRLTVV.

J is TRBJ1-2 and V is TRBV30, with D maybe TRBD1 (6 bases). The germline gives CDR1 GTSNPN, CDR2 SVGIG (reference sequence). This CDR3 comprises 17 residues. Trimming stripped 4 bases from V and 4 bases from J, with 25 bases between. The CDR3 coding sequence is TGTGCCTGGACCTTGGGTCAATCGGGACGGACAGCCTATGGCTACACCTTC. Its translation: CAWTLGQSGRTAYGYTF.

The chain couples TRBV29-1 to TRBJ1-5, with D maybe TRBD1 (5 bases). The CDR3 covers 13 residues. V was cut by 6 bases and J by 5 bases, with 14 bases left in between. Germline V gene data show CDR1 as SQVTM and CDR2 as ANQGSEA. CDR3 nucleotide sequence: TGCAGCGTCGGTCGGGGGTCCGATCAGCCCCAGCATTTT. Residues: CSVGRGSDQPQHF. Filled out from reference TRBV29-1 and TRBJ1-5, the complete variable domain reads SAVISQKPSRDICQRGTSLTIQCQVDSQVTMMFWYRQQPGQSLTLIATANQGSEATYESGFVIDKFPISRPNLTFSTLTVSNMSPEDSSIYLCSVGRGSDQPQHFGDGTRLSIL.

The sample holds a few counts of this clone. This chain connects TRBV4-2 to TRBJ2-7; D gene uncertain. Germline CDR1 reads LGHNA; CDR2 reads YNFKEQ. V was trimmed by 0 bases and J by 7 bases, leaving 10 bases between them. The CDR3 sequence is 13 residues long. This chain's CDR3 is CASSQDPGREQYF. As DNA, the CDR3 is TGTGCCAGCAGCCAAGATCCCGGCCGGGAGCAGTACTTC.

The genes are TRBV18 and TRBJ2-5; TRBD1 matches at 8 bases. J gave up 5 bases and V 1 base, and 15 bases lay outside the gene matches. The CDR3 loop spans 18 amino acids. Germline V gives CDR1 KGHSH, CDR2 LQKENI. CDR3 DNA sequence: TGTGCCAGCTCACCACTGGGACAGGTTAAGGTTGTTTCGGAGACCCAGTACTTC. Encoded protein: CASSPLGQVKVVSETQYF.

The chain recombines TRBV5-1 with TRBJ2-5, with D possibly TRBD1 on 6 matching bases. Looked up from germline, CDR1 is SGHRS and CDR2 is YFSETQ. CDR3 length: 13 amino acids. V shed 5 bases and J shed 5 bases, with 13 bases lying between them. The CDR3 DNA reads as TGCGCCAGCAGTCATACAGGGTCGGAGACCCAGTACTTC. Translated: CASSHTGSETQYF. Variable domain in full (rest from reference TRBV5-1 and TRBJ2-5): KAGVTQTPRYLIKTRGQQVTLSCSPISGHRSVSWYQQTPGQGLQFLFEYFSETQRNKGNFPGRFSGRQFSNSRSEMNVSTLELGDSALYLCASSHTGSETQYFGPGTRLLVL.

V is TRBV5-1 and J is TRBJ2-2; D tentatively fits TRBD1 or TRBD2 (5 bases each). Trimming took off 4 bases at V and 0 bases at J, with 13 bases between the two ends. Germline assignment: CDR1 SGHRS and CDR2 YFSETQ. This CDR3 is 16 amino acids long. The CDR3 region is CASSLVGTSNTGELFF. CDR3 DNA sequence: TGCGCCAGCAGCCTAGTGGGGACGTCGAACACCGGGGAGCTGTTTTTT.

This chain links TRBV7-8 with TRBJ2-2, with D unresolved. The CDR3 sequence is 16 residues long. The V and J ends lost 1 base and 2 bases respectively, with 11 bases between them. Germline CDR1 reads SGHVS; CDR2 reads FQNEAQ. The CDR3 bases are TGTGCCAGCAGCTTAGGCACAGTGTTAAACACCGGGGAGCTGTTTTTT. Protein: CASSLGTVLNTGELFF.

J is TRBJ2-1 and V is TRBV7-9; D possibly uses TRBD1 or TRBD2 (6 bases each). The CDR3 extends over 13 amino acids. Trimming took 8 bases from V and 2 from J, leaving 10 bases between them. CDR1 SEHNR and CDR2 FQNEAQ come from the germline V gene (reference sequence). The CDR3, as DNA: TGTGCCAGCGAGGGGGGTCCCTACAATGAGCAGTTCTTC. This encodes CASEGGPYNEQFF.

The genes are TRBV30 and TRBJ1-2; TRBD1 is a possible D gene (5 bases). V lost 0 bases to trimming and J lost 8 bases, with 19 bases between them. Germline-derived CDR1 and CDR2 are GTSNPN and SVGIG (reference sequence). CDR3 length equals 15 residues. The CDR3 loop is CAWSVRGFSLGGYTF. CDR3 coding DNA: TGTGCCTGGAGTGTACGGGGGTTCTCCCTCGGGGGCTACACCTTC.

The gene calls are TRBV14 and TRBJ2-3; D may be TRBD1 or TRBD2 (5 bases each). Per the germline V gene, CDR1 is SGHDN and CDR2 is FVKESK. This CDR3 spans 17 amino acids. Between the trimmed V and J ends, which lost 0 bases and 4 bases, there was a span of 17 bases. CDR3 loop: CASSQERGGLAADTQYF. CDR3 sequence (DNA): TGTGCCAGCAGCCAAGAGAGGGGCGGATTAGCTGCAGATACGCAGTATTTT.

The chain joins TRBV5-8 to TRBJ1-5, with D unresolved. The V and J ends lost 3 bases and 5 bases respectively, with 18 bases between them. The CDR3 runs to 16 residues. The V gene's germline CDR1 is SGHTS and CDR2 YDEGEE. CDR3 coding DNA: TGTGCCAGCAGCTATAGCAGCGGCCAGAACTATCAGCCCCAGCATTTT. This gives the protein CASSYSSGQNYQPQHF.

This clone showed up just a few times. The chain is built from TRBV7-8 and TRBJ2-2, with D maybe TRBD2 (6 bases). The CDR3 totals 16 residues. V was clipped by 5 bases and J by 6 bases, with 19 bases between them. Germline V CDR1 and CDR2: SGHVS, FQNEAQ. The CDR3 DNA is TGTGCCAGCAGCCCTCGCCGGGACTCCTACGCCGGGGAGCTGTTTTTT. It is translated as CASSPRRDSYAGELFF.